What follows are 2 T cell receptor beta chains derived from one specimen sequenced in a study of T cells in Graves' hyperthyroidism and ophthalmopathy. RNA transcripts provided the source from which TCR beta CDR3 regions were amplified. First-round RT-PCR targeting the TCR CDR3 was performed with the HTBI primer set. TCRdb recomputed calls from the multiplex PCR reads with MiXCR, one row per CDR3 protein. The sample consists of about 380,000 distinct CDR3 sequences, under 20% of them appearing once. The sequenced sample consisted of blood. The receptors come from a man between 18 and 35 years old with Graves' ophthalmopathy.

V usage is TRBV6-1 and J usage is TRBJ2-1, with 9 bases fitting TRBD2. The CDR3 runs 15 residues. CDR1 is MNHNS and CDR2 is SASEGT in the germline V gene. With 7 bases clipped from V and 2 bases from J, the junction kept 6 bases outside the gene matches. CDR3: CASNAGGSPYNEQFF. The CDR3 DNA is TGTGCCAGCAATGCGGGGGGGAGTCCCTACAATGAGCAGTTCTTC.

This clonotype was recorded a few times. V and J are TRBV3-1 and TRBJ2-3, with 8 positions matching TRBD1. The germline gives CDR1 LGHDT, CDR2 YNNKEL (reference sequence). The CDR3 is 14 residues long. The V segment lost 4 bases and the J segment 4 bases; nucleotides outside the gene matches: 4. Written as DNA, the CDR3 is TGTGCCAGCAGCCCGGGACAGGAACCAGATACGCAGTATTTT. It is translated as CASSPGQEPDTQYF.